This T cell receptor (beta chain) was obtained from a study of blood T cell repertoires in COVID-19. Across the whole study: T cells, B-cell-depleted T cells, or PBMCs provided the cDNA or gDNA that served as material.

Clones were read by immunoSEQ multiplex PCR, and TCRdb kept only the in-frame ones, dropping some. The table lists around 330,000 clones, 88% of them singletons. The V end lost 2 bases, the J end lost 5 bases, and 13 bases lay between the germline ends. The CDR3 consists of 14 residues. The germline CDR1 and CDR2 sequences are SGHRS and YFSETQ. The clonotype comes from a woman aged 45 to 65 with active or convalescent COVID-19. The sample was peripheral blood. This chain connects TRBV5-1 to TRBJ1-1; D is possibly TRBD1 (6 bases). The CDR3 reads CASSLSGGDTEAFF. The DNA for the CDR3 is TGCGCCAGCAGCTTATCGGGGGGCGATACTGAAGCTTTCTTT.